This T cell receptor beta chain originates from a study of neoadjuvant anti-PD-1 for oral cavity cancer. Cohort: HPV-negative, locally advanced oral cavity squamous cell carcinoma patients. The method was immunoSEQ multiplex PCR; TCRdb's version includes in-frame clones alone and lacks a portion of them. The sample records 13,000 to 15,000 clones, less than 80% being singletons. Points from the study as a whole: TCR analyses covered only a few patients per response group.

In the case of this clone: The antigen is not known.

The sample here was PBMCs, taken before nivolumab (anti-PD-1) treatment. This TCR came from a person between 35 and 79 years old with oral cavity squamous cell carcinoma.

For the CDR3, the DNA is TGCGCCAGCGCAGGGGGTGGAGGACTAGCGGGAGATCAGTTCTTC. As protein: CASAGGGGLAGDQFF. The chain links TRBV10-2 to TRBJ2-1; 13 bases map to TRBD2. The CDR3 runs 15 residues. Germline trimming cut 8 bases from V and 13 bases from J; bases unmatched to any gene: 14. CDR1 and CDR2 from the germline V gene are WSHSY and SAAADI.